Listed below are T cell receptor beta chains from one sample, sequenced in a study of T-cell memory formation after mild COVID-19. Each CDR3 protein gets one entry after TCRdb re-called the 5' RACE reads with MiXCR. Of over 250,000 distinct CDR3 sequences listed, approximately 15% are singletons. Sequencing was done on a sample of PBMCs or a T cell subset sorted from them (not recorded which). The receptor source for this set is a man aged 18 to 30 who had mild COVID-19 (a few samples of this study predate the infection). Cell type and time point are not known. The CDR3 runs from the conserved cysteine through the conserved F or W. Fields, in order: J gene, D gene, V gene, clone size, CDR3 DNA, CDR3 protein. The D gene is left open where the match is weak. Part of the rows lack a size; the others show once, few, many or a class for expanded clones.

TRBJ2-1 | TRBD1 | TRBV5-1 | few | TGCGCCAGCAGCCTCTACCCGGGACAGGGGTACAATGAGCAGTTCTTC | CASSLYPGQGYNEQFF
TRBJ1-4 | NA | TRBV10-2 | NA | TGCGCCAGCAGCGATACAGTAGCTAATGAAAAACTGTTTTTT | CASSDTVANEKLFF
TRBJ2-5 | NA | TRBV5-1 | few | TGCGCCAGCAGCTTGAGGTCCGACGGAGAGACCCAGTACTTC | CASSLRSDGETQYF
TRBJ1-2 | NA | TRBV6-6 | NA | TGTGCCAGCTCGATGACAGGAGGAAAAGGTGGCTATGGCTACACCTTC | CASSMTGGKGGYGYTF
TRBJ2-2 | NA | TRBV6-5 | NA | TGTGCCAGCAGAACCCCGGGATCTTCGGCGGGCGGGGAGCTGTTTTTT | CASRTPGSSAGGELFF
TRBJ1-2 | NA | TRBV5-5 | few | TGTGCCAGCAGCTTGGCTGGGGTTGACTATGGCTACACCTTC | CASSLAGVDYGYTF
TRBJ2-1 | NA | TRBV7-2 | NA | TGTGCCAGCAGCTTTTACCCGGGCTCCTACAATGAGCAGTTCTTC | CASSFYPGSYNEQFF
TRBJ1-1 | NA | TRBV12-3/TRBV12-4 | few | TGTGCCAGCAACTCCGGGTTGAACACTGAAGCTTTCTTT | CASNSGLNTEAFF
TRBJ2-3 | NA | TRBV6-5 | NA | TGTGCCAGCAGCCGCTGGCGTACAGATACGCAGTATTTT | CASSRWRTDTQYF
TRBJ2-5 | NA | TRBV5-1 | few | TGCGCCAGCAGCATTGCGGAGTACCAAGAGACCCAGTACTTC | CASSIAEYQETQYF
TRBJ2-7 | NA | TRBV4-3 | NA | TGCGCCAGCAGCCAAGCCCCGGGGCCTCACTACGAGCAGTACTTC | CASSQAPGPHYEQYF
TRBJ2-1 | NA | TRBV6-1 | NA | TGTGCCAGCAGTGGGGCCCCCCGTTACAATGAGCAGTTCTTC | CASSGAPRYNEQFF
TRBJ1-5 | TRBD1 | TRBV6-5 | few | TGTGCCAGCAGGGCAACAGGGGCCCGAAATCAGCCCCAGCATTTT | CASRATGARNQPQHF
TRBJ1-3 | NA | TRBV5-1 | few | TGCGCCAGCAGCTTGTCGTTCCGCACGGGAAACACCATATATTTT | CASSLSFRTGNTIYF
TRBJ1-5 | NA | TRBV12-5 | once | TGTGCTAGTGGTACCAACTCGGGTGGTTTCAATCAGCCCCAGCATTTT | CASGTNSGGFNQPQHF
TRBJ2-3 | TRBD1 | TRBV12-3/TRBV12-4 | many | TGTGCCAGCAGCCCAGGGGGAACAGATACGCAGTATTTT | CASSPGGTDTQYF
TRBJ2-4 | NA | TRBV7-9 | many | TGTGCCAGCAGCTTAACAGGAAATGATATTCAGTACTTC | CASSLTGNDIQYF
TRBJ2-3 | NA | TRBV11-2 | NA | TGTGCCAGCAGCTTAGATCGGTGGGACGTCAAGTATTTT | CASSLDRWDVKYF
TRBJ1-5 | NA | TRBV9 | many | TGTGCCAGCAGCGTACAGGGAGCTAGCAATCAGCCCCAGCATTTT | CASSVQGASNQPQHF
TRBJ1-2 | TRBD1 | TRBV7-2 | many | TGTGCCAGCAGCGCCGGACAGGGCTATGGCTACACCTTC | CASSAGQGYGYTF
TRBJ1-1 | TRBD1 | TRBV7-3 | few | TGTGCCAGCAGCTCCAGGGGGCGCATGGATGAAGCTTTCTTT | CASSSRGRMDEAFF
TRBJ2-5 | NA | TRBV5-1 | few | TGCGCCAGCAGCTTGGAAGGGGTCGACGAGACCCAGTACTTC | CASSLEGVDETQYF
TRBJ2-7 | NA | TRBV6-2/TRBV6-3 | NA | TGTGCCAGCGTACAAACAGGGACTGGGGTCCACGAGCAGTACTTC | CASVQTGTGVHEQYF
TRBJ1-1 | TRBD1 | TRBV12-3/TRBV12-4 | few | TGTGCCAGCAGTCTGGGAGGGGGCTCACACATGAACACTGAAGCTTTCTTT | CASSLGGGSHMNTEAFF
TRBJ1-2 | TRBD1 | TRBV7-6 | NA | TGTGCCAGCAGCTCTTTGACAGGGGGGAACTATGGCTACACCTTC | CASSSLTGGNYGYTF
TRBJ1-6 | NA | TRBV9 | few | TGTGCCAGCAGCACAGGACATAATTCACCCCTCCACTTT | CASSTGHNSPLHF
TRBJ1-3 | NA | TRBV14 | many | TGTGCCAGCAGCCAAGACCCAGGGAGGATTGGAAACACCATATATTTT | CASSQDPGRIGNTIYF
TRBJ1-2 | NA | TRBV5-1 | few | TGCGCCAGCAGTCCAACAGGGTCGTCTAACTATGGCTACACCTTC | CASSPTGSSNYGYTF
TRBJ2-5 | NA | TRBV6-5 | few | TGTGCCAGCAGGATGTTAGAGACCCAGTACTTC | CASRMLETQYF
TRBJ1-6 | NA | TRBV7-2 | NA | TGTGCCAGCACGGGGGGAGGATATCCGGCCTCCTATAATTCACCCCTCCACTTT | CASTGGGYPASYNSPLHF
TRBJ2-1 | TRBD2 | TRBV7-6 | NA | TGTGCCAGCAGCTCGTTGGGCGGGGGTCCCTACAATGAGCAGTTCTTC | CASSSLGGGPYNEQFF
TRBJ2-7 | NA | TRBV6-5 | NA | TGTGCCAGCAGCCCCGGACCTGGGGCCTACGAGCAGTACTTC | CASSPGPGAYEQYF
TRBJ2-1 | TRBD2 | TRBV6-1 | few | TGTGCCAGCAGGGGACTAGCGGGGGGGCTCTTGAACTACAATGAGCAGTTCTTC | CASRGLAGGLLNYNEQFF
TRBJ2-1 | TRBD1 | TRBV20-1 | few | TGCAGTGCTAGAGACGCGACAGGGAGCTCCTACAATGAGCAGTTCTTC | CSARDATGSSYNEQFF
TRBJ2-2 | NA | TRBV11-2 | few | TGTGCCAGCAGCGCCCACAGGGGACTCGCGAACACCGGGGAGCTGTTTTTT | CASSAHRGLANTGELFF
TRBJ2-3 | NA | TRBV7-9 | few | TGTGCCAGCAAAAAGGACGGCCCCACAGATACGCAGTATTTT | CASKKDGPTDTQYF
TRBJ2-1 | TRBD2 | TRBV5-1 | many | TGCGCCAGCAGCTTGGCGGCTAGCGGGGGGGCCTACAATGAGCAGTTCTTC | CASSLAASGGAYNEQFF
TRBJ1-1 | NA | TRBV5-1 | NA | TGCGCCAGCAGCCTGGGGGGGCACATGAACACTGAAGCTTTCTTT | CASSLGGHMNTEAFF
TRBJ2-2 | NA | TRBV7-2 | NA | TGTGCCAGCAGGGGGGGCCACGACACCGGGGAGCTGTTTTTT | CASRGGHDTGELFF
TRBJ1-5 | TRBD1 | TRBV6-5 | NA | TGTGCCAGCAGCCAGACAGGGCTGTATCAGCCCCAGCATTTT | CASSQTGLYQPQHF
TRBJ2-7 | NA | TRBV30 | NA | TGTGCCGGTACCGGAGGCTACGAGCAGTACTTC | CAGTGGYEQYF
TRBJ2-7 | NA | TRBV12-3/TRBV12-4 | many | TGTGCCAGCAGTTTAGGGGCTGGACAGCTATACGAGCAGTACTTC | CASSLGAGQLYEQYF
TRBJ2-3 | TRBD1 | TRBV11-2 | few | TGTGCCAGCACCACCGGGACAGGGGTTTCAGATACGCAGTATTTT | CASTTGTGVSDTQYF